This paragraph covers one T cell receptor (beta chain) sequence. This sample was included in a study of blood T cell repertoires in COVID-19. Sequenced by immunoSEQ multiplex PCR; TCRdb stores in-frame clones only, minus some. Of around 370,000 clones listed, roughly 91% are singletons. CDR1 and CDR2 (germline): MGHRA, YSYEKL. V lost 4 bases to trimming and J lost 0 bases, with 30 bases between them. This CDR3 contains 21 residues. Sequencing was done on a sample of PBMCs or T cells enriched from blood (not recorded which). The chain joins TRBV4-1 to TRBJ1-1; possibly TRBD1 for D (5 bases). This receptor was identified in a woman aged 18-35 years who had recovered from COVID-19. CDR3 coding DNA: TGCGCCAGCAGCCGGGAACAGGCGACCCCAACCTACCCGTTCATGAACACTGAAGCTTTCTTT. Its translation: CASSREQATPTYPFMNTEAFF.